This TCR beta chain was sequenced for a study of T cells after yellow fever vaccination. Germline CDR1 SGHTA, CDR2 FQGTGA. The ends were cut back, 5 bases at V and 2 bases at J, with 13 bases in the middle. This CDR3 is 15 amino acids long. Researchers made TCR cDNA using 5'RACE template switching, and this step added a universal primer site and UMIs. TCRdb re-derived calls from the 5' RACE reads in MiXCR, one entry per CDR3 protein. The sample carries a few hundred thousand distinct CDR3 sequences, 4.1% recorded once. This clonotype was seen at least ten times. Its antigen is as yet unknown. Study-level findings and limits: Subsequent to the booster, the majority of primary-vaccination clones reappeared (around 96% CD4, 80% to 90% CD8).

This sample comprised PBMCs, obtained 5 days after the yellow fever booster vaccination. The rearrangement uses TRBV7-3 and TRBJ1-3; D perhaps matches TRBD1 (5 bases). This TCR was sampled from a man aged 18 to 35 who received the YFV17D yellow fever vaccine. DNA of the CDR3: TGTGCCAGCAGCATGGGACCTTCGACTGGAAACACCATATATTTT. This translates into CASSMGPSTGNTIYF.